The clone carrying this T cell receptor (beta chain) appeared many times. The target antigen is unknown. The source of the sample is a study of human T cells and chemical hapten exposure. Time point given: pre-sensitization, week 0. Treatment noted: therapeutic diphenylcyclopropenone sensitization with weekly scalp DPC. Prior to application of each patch test, blood was drawn. Overall study results and limits: TCRs exceeding 1 in 1000 frequency stayed unchanged with DPC sensitization.

A single record per CDR3 protein comes from TCRdb applying MiXCR to the RACE reads. The repertoire holds 80,000 to 95,000 distinct CDR3 sequences, with about 8.9% as singletons. The TCR was taken from a middle-aged woman with alopecia areata. Some clones in this sample may be carry-over from other donors' samples. The material was whole blood, obtained in connection with sensitization to the hapten diphenylcyclopropenone (DPC).

The CDR3 DNA reads TGCAGTGAGGGGGAACTTTACACAGATACGCAGTATTTT. Translation: CSEGELYTDTQYF. This chain connects TRBV20-1 to TRBJ2-3, with D possibly being TRBD1 (6 bases). This CDR3 spans 13 amino acids. V lost 7 bases and J lost 2, with 13 bases in between. From germline, CDR1 is DFQATT and CDR2 SNEGSKA (reference sequence).